One sample yielded the 13 T cell receptor beta chains listed below, sequenced in a study of beta chain features in type 1 diabetes. Since all of the isolated RNA was reverse transcribed, expressed TCRB transcripts were what got sequenced. Measured with immunoSEQ multiplex PCR; TCRdb has only the in-frame clones, and not every one. Of hundreds of thousands of clones in the sample, 11% are singletons; the top ten hold more than 0.015%. Study-wide results and limits: For Type 1 diabetes patients, all four CD4+ subsets carried TCRB CDR3s that were moderately but significantly shorter.

Their specific antigens are unknown. The sequenced sample consisted of naive CD4+ T cells from blood. Receptors were obtained from a young man with type 1 diabetes.

The V call is TRBV2, the J call TRBJ1-2; D is ambiguous. Trimming pared 6 bases from V and 0 bases from J, leaving 8 bases between. The CDR3 length is 13 residues. CDR1 is SNHLY and CDR2 is FYNNEI in the germline V gene. CDR3 residues: CASRNRANYGYTF. Written as DNA, the CDR3 is TGTGCCAGCAGGAACAGAGCTAACTATGGCTACACCTTC. Looking up the rest from reference TRBV2 and TRBJ1-2 gives the full variable domain: EPEVTQTPSHQVTQMGQEVILRCVPISNHLYFYWYRQILGQKVEFLVSFYNNEISEKSEIFDDQFSVERPDGSNFTLKIRSTKLEDSAMYFCASRNRANYGYTFGSGTRLTVV.

This clone was observed a few times. The chain employs TRBV7-9 and TRBJ1-2; D call uncertain. CDR3 size: 12 residues. Germline assignment: CDR1 SEHNR and CDR2 FQNEAQ (reference sequence). V gave up 5 bases and J gave up 8 bases, with 12 bases separating them. Here the CDR3 DNA reads TGTGCCAGCAGCCGATACCCGGGAGGCTACACCTTC. Its translation: CASSRYPGGYTF.

In its sample, this clone was seen a few times. The rearrangement links TRBV11-3 to TRBJ2-1; TRBD1 matches at 7 bases. V lost 5 bases to trimming and J lost 2 bases; unmatched junction nucleotides: 6. CDR3 length equals 15 residues. Germline V lookup: CDR1 SGHNT, CDR2 YENEEA. Here the CDR3 reads CASSMGDSAYNEQFF. DNA of the CDR3: TGTGCCAGCAGCATGGGGGACAGCGCCTACAATGAGCAGTTCTTC.

This sequence joins TRBV6-1 and TRBJ2-6; unclear D gene. This CDR3 contains 11 residues. Germline V lookup: CDR1 MNHNS, CDR2 SASEGT. The V end was cut by 10 bases, the J end by 3 bases, with 4 bases between. CDR3 amino acids: CATVGANVLTF. The CDR3 DNA sequence: TGTGCCACCGTTGGGGCCAACGTCCTGACTTTC.

The chain is built from TRBV25-1 and TRBJ2-7, with 7 bases fitting TRBD1. Germline assignment: CDR1 MGHDK and CDR2 SYGVNS. Trimming cost V 7 bases and J 3 bases; bases outside gene matches: 6. This CDR3 has 13 amino acids. The CDR3 reads CASNKGANYEQYF. The CDR3 DNA sequence: TGTGCCAGCAATAAGGGGGCGAACTACGAGCAGTACTTC.

The chain joins TRBV6-6 to TRBJ2-7, with D possibly being TRBD1 (6 bases). V was pared by 6 bases and J by 0 bases, with 9 bases between. The CDR3 is made up of 13 amino acids. The germline V gene has CDR1 MNHNY and CDR2 SVGAGI (reference sequence). The CDR3 DNA reads as TGTGCCAGCAGACAGGGAATCTCCTACGAGCAGTACTTC. Translated, it gives CASRQGISYEQYF.

This sequence joins TRBV7-6 and TRBJ2-6, with 7 bases aligning to TRBD1. This CDR3 has 19 residues. With 2 bases clipped from V and 2 bases from J, the junction kept 12 bases outside the gene matches. Germline V CDR1 and CDR2: SGHVS, FNYEAQ. The CDR3 DNA reads TGTGCCAGCAGCTTATATCAGCGACAGGGAGCAACTGGGGCCAACGTCCTGACTTTC. Translated: CASSLYQRQGATGANVLTF. The whole variable domain, filled in from reference TRBV7-6 and TRBJ2-6, reads GAGVSQSPRYKVTKRGQDVALRCDPISGHVSLYWYRQALGQGPEFLTYFNYEAQQDKSGLPNDRFSAERPEGSISTLTIQRTEQRDSAMYRCASSLYQRQGATGANVLTFGAGSRLTVL.

The rearrangement links TRBV6-5 to TRBJ1-6; D uncertain. The CDR3 runs 12 residues. CDR1 is MNHEY and CDR2 is SVGAGI in the germline V gene. The ends were cut back, 6 bases at V and 12 bases at J, with 12 bases in the middle. CDR3 sequence: CASSLLLGPLHF. In DNA, the CDR3 is TGTGCCAGCAGCCTCCTCCTCGGACCCCTCCACTTT.

This chain's CDR3 is CASSVIGELFF. The DNA of the CDR3 is TGTGCCAGCAGTGTAATCGGGGAGCTGTTTTTT. V usage is TRBV25-1 and J usage is TRBJ2-2; D is undetermined. The germline V gene has CDR1 MGHDK and CDR2 SYGVNS. This CDR3 is built from 11 residues. V was clipped by 4 bases and J by 7 bases, with 4 bases between them.

The V gene is TRBV19, the J gene TRBJ2-6; 7 bases line up with TRBD2. The CDR3 runs 17 residues. Trimming cost V 5 bases and J 2 bases; bases outside gene matches: 9. Germline lookup yields CDR1 LNHDA and CDR2 SQIVND (reference sequence). CDR3 nucleotides: TGTGCCAGTAGTGGAGAGGGGAGGGACGCTGGGGCCAACGTCCTGACTTTC. Encoded protein: CASSGEGRDAGANVLTF.

This chain joins TRBV9 and TRBJ1-6, with 7 bases aligning to TRBD1. Per the germline V gene, CDR1 is SGDLS and CDR2 is YYNGEE. V lost 3 bases and J lost 7; bases outside the gene matches: 7. The CDR3 length is 15 residues. The CDR3 here is CASSGGQARNSPLHF. CDR3 coding DNA: TGTGCCAGCAGCGGAGGACAGGCCCGAAATTCACCCCTCCACTTT.

This clone has only a few counts. The rearrangement links TRBV29-1 to TRBJ2-2; 7 bases align to TRBD2. From germline, CDR1 is SQVTM and CDR2 ANQGSEA. V lost 6 bases, J lost 6 bases, and 7 bases stayed unmatched. There are 13 residues in the CDR3. CDR3 sequence: CSVRTRSPGELFF. The CDR3 coding sequence is TGCAGCGTCAGGACTAGGTCTCCCGGGGAGCTGTTTTTT.

Only a few counts were recorded for this clone. The chain links TRBV5-5 to TRBJ2-7; 10 bases match TRBD1. The ends lost 4 bases at V and 7 bases at J; junction bases unmatched: 8. The CDR3 spans 14 residues. Germline assignment: CDR1 SGHKS and CDR2 YYEKEE (reference sequence). CDR3 in amino acids: CASSRRDRGREQYF. The CDR3 DNA reads as TGTGCCAGCAGCCGCCGGGACAGGGGTCGGGAGCAGTACTTC.